The 19 T cell receptor beta chains given below trace back to one sample, sequenced in a study of blood T cell repertoires in COVID-19. Assay used: immunoSEQ multiplex PCR; TCRdb lists only in-frame clones, some missing. The sample lists 45,000 to 55,000 clones, around four fifths occurring once. The material sequenced was peripheral blood. The receptors were sampled from a human donor in a cohort sampled during active COVID-19.

The chain couples TRBV5-4 to TRBJ2-5, with D possibly being TRBD1 (6 bases). This CDR3 comprises 15 residues. Germline-derived CDR1 and CDR2 are SGHNT and YYREEE (reference sequence). The V and J ends lost 2 bases and 1 base respectively, with 12 bases between them. In DNA form, the CDR3 reads TGTGCCAGCAGCTTAGGGGGAACACTCCAAGAGACCCAGTACTTC. As protein: CASSLGGTLQETQYF.

This chain uses TRBV5-1 with TRBJ2-7; no clear D gene. The CDR3 runs 16 residues. V shed 7 bases and J shed 2 bases, with 22 bases lying between them. CDR1 and CDR2 (germline): SGHRS, YFSETQ. For the CDR3, the DNA is TGCGCCAGCTCTCCTAAGATCCTCTCTATCCCCTACGAGCAGTACTTC. This codes for CASSPKILSIPYEQYF.

The V gene is TRBV5-1, the J gene TRBJ2-1, with a possible D match to TRBD1 (6 bases). With 4 bases removed from V and 0 bases from J, the gap between germline ends came to 11 bases. The CDR3 totals 15 residues. In germline, CDR1 is SGHRS, CDR2 YFSETQ. The CDR3 here is CASSLGQRSYNEQFF. CDR3 nucleotides: TGCGCCAGCAGCCTAGGACAGCGCTCCTACAATGAGCAGTTCTTC.

The chain combines TRBV15 with TRBJ2-5, with 7 nucleotides matching TRBD1. There are 15 residues in the CDR3. In germline, CDR1 is LNHNV, CDR2 YYDKDF (reference sequence). V was clipped by 6 bases and J by 2 bases; unmatched bases: 9. CDR3 in DNA: TGTGCCACCAGAAGGGGACAGAGGGCTCAAGAGACCCAGTACTTC. Its translation is CATRRGQRAQETQYF.

The chain employs TRBV11-2 and TRBJ2-2, with 8 bases aligning to TRBD1. Germline trimming cut 5 bases from V and 5 bases from J; bases unmatched to any gene: 7. The CDR3 runs to 15 residues. The germline V gene has CDR1 SGHAT and CDR2 FQNNGV. This CDR3 reads CASSPRTGRTGELFF. CDR3 DNA: TGTGCCAGCAGCCCCCGGACAGGGAGAACCGGGGAGCTGTTTTTT.

V is TRBV6-4 and J is TRBJ1-1; the D gene is possibly TRBD1 (5 bases). V was cut by 5 bases and J by 1 base, with 14 bases left in between. The CDR3 loop spans 15 amino acids. The germline gives CDR1 MRHNA, CDR2 SNTAGT. The CDR3 nucleotides are TGTGCCAGCAGTCCGGAAATAGGGGCGAACACTGAAGCTTTCTTT. Translating it yields CASSPEIGANTEAFF.

The V call is TRBV7-2, the J call TRBJ1-1, with a tentative D call TRBD1 (6 bases). The ends were cut back, 8 bases at V and 12 bases at J, with 19 bases in the middle. The CDR3 runs 12 residues. Germline V gene lookup returns CDR1 SGHTA and CDR2 FQGNSA. The CDR3 nucleotides are TGTGCCAGCTCTCCTGTGGGGGGGCGAACTTTCTTT. This sequence encodes CASSPVGGRTFF.

The rearrangement uses TRBV9 and TRBJ1-3; TRBD1 matches 7 bases. Per the germline V gene, CDR1 is SGDLS and CDR2 is YYNGEE. The CDR3 has 17 amino acids. V gave up 4 bases and J gave up 0 bases; unmatched junction bases: 10. The CDR3, as DNA: TGTGCCAGCAGCCCCCGGACAGGCCTTTTCTCTGGAAACACCATATATTTT. Protein sequence: CASSPRTGLFSGNTIYF.

The genes are TRBV9 and TRBJ2-2; TRBD1 aligns across 7 bases. Germline CDR1 SGDLS, CDR2 YYNGEE. V dropped 4 bases and J dropped 3; count of bases not matched to a gene: 6. The CDR3 extends over 15 amino acids. CDR3 coding DNA: TGTGCCAGCAGCTCTCCGGACAGGCACACCGGGGAGCTGTTTTTT. It translates to CASSSPDRHTGELFF.

Only one count was recorded for this clone. The chain couples TRBV6-6 to TRBJ1-1, with 11 bases that match TRBD1. Germline CDR1 and CDR2: MNHNY and SVGAGI (reference sequence). The CDR3 totals 12 residues. J was trimmed by 11 bases and V by 11 bases; bases with no gene match: 10. The CDR3 DNA sequence: TGTGCCGGTTCGGACAGGGGGCTGTATGCTTTCTTT. Its protein is CAGSDRGLYAFF.

This clone was seen only once. The chain carries TRBV6-5 and TRBJ2-7, with D possibly matching TRBD2 (6 bases). Trimming removed 9 bases from V and 2 bases from J, with 11 bases in between. CDR1 is MNHEY, CDR2 SVGAGI, per germline. This CDR3 has 12 amino acids. CDR3 DNA sequence: TGTGCCAGTGGAGGGCAGCCCTACGAGCAGTACTTC. Amino acid sequence: CASGGQPYEQYF.

The J gene is TRBJ1-2, the V gene TRBV5-4, with no clear D. Per the germline V gene, CDR1 is SGHNT and CDR2 is YYREEE (reference sequence). V shed 0 bases and J shed 0 bases, with 9 bases lying between them. The CDR3 totals 15 residues. Here the CDR3 reads CASSLGAGSNYGYTF. The CDR3 DNA reads TGTGCCAGCAGCTTGGGAGCAGGATCTAACTATGGCTACACCTTC.

This clone has only a few counts. The chain couples TRBV10-1 to TRBJ1-2, with unresolved D. The CDR3 totals 12 residues. V was pared by 3 bases and J by 4 bases, with 6 bases between. Germline loops: CDR1 WNHNN, CDR2 SYGVQD (reference sequence). The CDR3 region is CASSDHGYGYTF. DNA of the CDR3: TGCGCCAGCAGTGACCACGGCTATGGCTACACCTTC.

The chain couples TRBV6-5 to TRBJ2-1; the D gene is possibly TRBD1 (7 bases). Germline values: CDR1 MNHEY, CDR2 SVGAGI. This CDR3 has 15 residues. V was pared by 6 bases and J by 0 bases, with 12 bases between. As DNA, the CDR3 is TGTGCCAGCAGGGGGGGACAGAGCTCCTACAATGAGCAGTTCTTC. Encoded protein: CASRGGQSSYNEQFF.

This chain connects TRBV7-9 to TRBJ1-2; possible D gene TRBD1, 5 bases. V was shortened by 1 base and J by 3 bases, with 12 bases between the two germline ends. Germline-derived CDR1 and CDR2 are SEHNR and FQNEAQ (reference sequence). This CDR3 has 15 residues. CDR3 in amino acids: CASSLGGGDDYGYTF. The CDR3 DNA is TGTGCCAGCAGCTTAGGTGGAGGGGACGACTATGGCTACACCTTC.

V usage is TRBV10-3 and J usage is TRBJ2-1; 12 nucleotides agree with TRBD2. J lost 10 bases, V lost 2 bases, and 9 bases had no gene match. The CDR3 has 16 amino acids. Germline assignment: CDR1 ENHRY and CDR2 SYGVKD. This CDR3 is CAISEPARTSGAEQFF. The DNA of the CDR3 is TGTGCCATCAGTGAGCCCGCCAGGACTAGCGGGGCAGAGCAGTTCTTC.

V usage is TRBV2 and J usage is TRBJ1-4; 7 bases are a match to TRBD1. This CDR3 has 13 amino acids. J gave up 6 bases and V 6 bases, and 4 bases lay outside the gene matches. Germline values: CDR1 SNHLY, CDR2 FYNNEI. The CDR3 bases are TGTGCCAGCAGCGCTACAGGGGATGAAAAACTGTTTTTT. As protein: CASSATGDEKLFF.

A single count supports this clone. The rearrangement joins TRBV4-1 to TRBJ1-2; tentatively, D is TRBD1 (5 bases). V shed 0 bases and J shed 6 bases, with 11 bases lying between them. Germline values: CDR1 MGHRA, CDR2 YSYEKL. CDR3 length: 14 amino acids. CDR3 protein: CASSQEYRGDGYTF. CDR3 coding DNA: TGCGCCAGCAGCCAAGAATATAGGGGCGATGGCTACACCTTC.

This clone was seen a few times. The chain has TRBV10-3 and TRBJ2-1; 7 bases match TRBD2. Germline V gene data show CDR1 as ENHRY and CDR2 as SYGVKD. This CDR3 contains 17 residues. Trimming cost V 0 bases and J 3 bases; bases outside gene matches: 8. The CDR3 bases are TGTGCCATCAGTGAGTCGAAGGCTAGCGGCGACTACAATGAGCAGTTCTTC. Amino acid sequence: CAISESKASGDYNEQFF.